The 14 T cell receptor beta chains below were found in one sample sequenced in a study of breast tumors, draining lymph nodes, adjacent tissues. Breast cancer patients provided tissue from their axillary draining lymph nodes. TCRdb fed the multiplex PCR reads into MiXCR, producing one record per CDR3 protein. The sample has some 200,000 distinct CDR3 sequences; approximately 30% are singletons. The specimen sequenced was axillary lymph node tissue. The receptors here all came from a female donor with breast cancer. Some clones in this sample may be carry-over from other donors' samples.

This chain connects TRBV3-1 to TRBJ2-3, with TRBD2 matching over 10 bases. Germline lookup yields CDR1 LGHDT and CDR2 YNNKEL (reference sequence). There are 14 residues in the CDR3. The V segment lost 10 bases and the J segment 6 bases; nucleotides outside the gene matches: 10. This CDR3 reads CAMGSGGARDTQYF. Here the CDR3 DNA reads TGTGCCATGGGAAGCGGGGGGGCAAGGGATACGCAGTATTTT.

This clonotype was picked up one time. The rearrangement uses TRBV2 and TRBJ2-5; no reliable D call. Between the trimmed V and J ends, which lost 4 bases and 7 bases, there was a span of 4 bases. Germline V gene data show CDR1 as SNHLY and CDR2 as FYNNEI. The CDR3 spans 10 residues. In DNA, the CDR3 is TGTGCCAGCAGTGCGGGGACCCAGTACTTC. This encodes CASSAGTQYF.

This clonotype has ten or more counts. CDR3 loop: CASSQVGTGAYEQYF. CDR3 DNA sequence: TGTGCCAGCTCACAAGTCGGGACAGGGGCCTACGAGCAGTACTTC. V gene TRBV18 combines with J gene TRBJ2-7; TRBD1 matches at 10 bases. Germline values: CDR1 KGHSH, CDR2 LQKENI. The CDR3 loop spans 15 amino acids. The junction had 5 bases not matched to a gene; V was cut back by 4 bases and J by 2 bases.

This sequence joins TRBV13 and TRBJ2-5; no definite D call. The germline CDR1 and CDR2 sequences are PRHDT and FYEKMQ (reference sequence). The CDR3 runs 15 residues. Trimming shortened V by 4 bases and J by 0 bases, and 12 bases separated the two germline ends. The CDR3 region has the DNA TGTGCCAGCAGCTCTAGGGTTGGAAACCAAGAGACCCAGTACTTC. Translated, it gives CASSSRVGNQETQYF. Full variable domain (remainder filled in from reference TRBV13 and TRBJ2-5): AAGVIQSPRHLIKEKRETATLKCYPIPRHDTVYWYQQGPGQDPQFLISFYEKMQSDKGSIPDRFSAQQFSDYHSELNMSSLELGDSALYFCASSSRVGNQETQYFGPGTRLLVL.

This clonotype was detected ten times or more. The CDR3 bases are TGCGCCAGCAGCCAAGGGCCTAGCGGGGGGGCGACCGAGCAGTACTTC. It is translated as CASSQGPSGGATEQYF. The V gene is TRBV4-1, the J gene TRBJ2-7, with 12 nucleotides matching TRBD2. This CDR3 is 16 amino acids long. V lost 1 base and J lost 6; bases outside the gene matches: 7. CDR1 and CDR2 (germline): MGHRA, YSYEKL.

This clonotype was recorded many times. The chain uses TRBV7-2 and TRBJ2-7, with unresolved D. CDR1 SGHTA and CDR2 FQGNSA come from the germline V gene. V was clipped by 4 bases and J by 1 base, with 14 bases between them. The length of the CDR3 is 15 residues. CDR3 region: CASSSSAQLSYEQYF. In nucleotides, the CDR3 is TGTGCCAGCAGCTCTTCGGCCCAGTTGTCCTACGAGCAGTACTTC.

V and J are TRBV3-1 and TRBJ2-2, with 14 bases aligning to TRBD2. This CDR3 is 18 amino acids long. Looked up from germline, CDR1 is LGHDT and CDR2 is YNNKEL (reference sequence). Trimming at V came to 4 bases and at J to 1 base, leaving 5 bases not matched to a gene. CDR3 protein: CASSLGLAGVGNTGELFF. The CDR3 region has the DNA TGTGCCAGCAGCCTGGGACTAGCGGGAGTGGGGAACACCGGGGAGCTGTTTTTT.

This clonotype was detected many times. V usage is TRBV5-1 and J usage is TRBJ2-3; 10 bases are shared with TRBD2. V shed 6 bases, J shed 6 bases, and the junction held 7 bases outside the gene matches. Germline V lookup: CDR1 SGHRS, CDR2 YFSETQ. The CDR3 has 14 amino acids. This CDR3 reads CASTFSTSGDTQYF. Here the CDR3 DNA reads TGCGCCAGCACCTTCTCGACTAGCGGGGATACGCAGTATTTT.

The genes are TRBV20-1 and TRBJ2-1, with D possibly being TRBD1 or TRBD2 (5 bases each). The germline CDR1 and CDR2 sequences are DFQATT and SNEGSKA (reference sequence). This CDR3 spans 14 amino acids. In DNA, the CDR3 is TGCAGCGCTGTTTACCGCTTAGGGGAGCATGAGCAGTTCTTC. It codes for CSAVYRLGEHEQFF.

This clonotype was observed many times. The chain couples TRBV6-1 to TRBJ1-6, with a tentative D call TRBD1 (6 bases). This CDR3 comprises 15 residues. V lost 2 bases to trimming and J lost 7 bases, with 12 bases between them. Germline V gene lookup returns CDR1 MNHNS and CDR2 SASEGT. In DNA form, the CDR3 reads TGTGCCAGCAGTGAACAGGGGAACCGAAATTCACCCCTCCACTTT. Residues: CASSEQGNRNSPLHF.

This clonotype occurred a few times. The rearrangement joins TRBV7-9 to TRBJ1-1; D possibly corresponds to TRBD1 (6 bases). V lost 4 bases, J lost 1 base, and 13 bases lay in between. CDR1 and CDR2 from the germline V gene are SEHNR and FQNEAQ (reference sequence). This CDR3 is built from 15 residues. The CDR3 DNA follows: TGTGCCAGCAGCTATTACCGGGGACAGAACACTGAAGCTTTCTTT. Protein: CASSYYRGQNTEAFF.

A note on this clonotype: A much larger clone is a single base away; this may be a read error. This chain links TRBV7-9 with TRBJ2-5; the D gene is possibly TRBD2 (7 bases). Germline CDR1 reads SEHNR; CDR2 reads FQNEAQ (reference sequence). This CDR3 is built from 18 residues. The CDR3 coding sequence is TGTGCCTGCAGCTCCCGGCTGGGGGGGGCGGGAATCAAAGAGACCCAGTACTTC. Encoded protein: CACSSRLGGAGIKETQYF.

CDR3 amino acids: CASSSTQGNYGYTF. The DNA of the CDR3 is TGTGCCAGCAGCTCAACCCAGGGGAACTATGGCTACACCTTC. The V gene is TRBV11-1, the J gene TRBJ1-2; a possible D gene is TRBD1 (6 bases). CDR3 size: 14 residues. From germline, CDR1 is SGHAT and CDR2 FQDESV (reference sequence). Deletions cut 4 bases from V and 2 bases from J, with 11 bases between. The variable domain in full, with the rest retrieved from reference TRBV11-1 and TRBJ1-2, is EAEVAQSPRYKITEKSQAVAFWCDPISGHATLYWYRQILGQGPELLVQFQDESVVDDSQLPKDRFSAERLKGVDSTLKIQPAELGDSAMYLCASSSTQGNYGYTFGSGTRLTVV.

Turning to this clonotype: With a much larger clone just one base away, this may be a read error. The genes are TRBV20-1 and TRBJ2-1, with TRBD2 identical over 12 bases. The CDR3 covers 17 residues. Germline V gene lookup returns CDR1 DFQATT and CDR2 SNEGSKA (reference sequence). The trim removed 5 bases at V and 8 bases at J, leaving 16 bases unmatched. CDR3 in amino acids: CSAPDRLAGAPNDEQFF. In DNA form, the CDR3 reads TGCAGTGCTCCTGACAGACTAGCGGGAGCGCCGAATGATGAGCAGTTCTTC.